The T cell receptor beta chain described here comes from a study of EBV T-cell therapy then PD-1 blockade in nasopharyngeal carcinoma (dated by TCRdb to 2020 to 2023). The CDR3 runs 15 residues from the cysteine to the phenylalanine. The CDR3 DNA has 45 bases and is translated from base 1. CDR1 and CDR2, per the germline V gene (reference sequence), are MNHEY and SMNVEV. V gives up 3 bases and J gives up 2 bases, and the segment between their germline ends measures 14 bases. Notes on this clone: The clone's antigen remains unknown. Base-call qualities are not available, and no considerably larger clone is one nucleotide away.

This sample's treatment or condition label indicates: AdE1-LMPpoly-expanded autologous EBV-specific T-cell therapy followed by anti-PD-1 nivolumab. The Qiagen DNeasy Kit was used to extract genomic DNA from the sorted cells. The immunoSEQ platform was used for deep sequencing of the TCR beta chain. The paper's data handling went like this. The immunoSEQ Analyzer software was used to analyze the repertoire data. What TCRdb holds here is the immuneACCESS table cut down to in-frame rearrangements. Part of the clones is not present; checked against another copy, under half of the missing clones reflect an unresolved V gene, and the others are unexplained. From that table come the V and J calls and clone size; the DNA was used to work out D and trimming. The sample table holds roughly 22,000 clones, of which 82% were seen once. Together, the top ten hold 20% to 25% of the sample.

This specimen was CD8+ T cells from blood, taken at day -245 from a patient whose treatment included autologous EBV-specific T cells and nivolumab. This TCR was sampled from a man aged 40-49 years with nasopharyngeal carcinoma. The rearrangement joined TRBV27 to TRBJ2-7; perhaps TRBD1 is the D gene, with 5 bases matching. The DNA sequence is TGTGCCAGCAGTTTGTTCTTACAGGCTCCCTACGAGCAGTACTTC. Translated, this is CASSLFLQAPYEQYF.